This TCR beta chain was retrieved from a study of shared clonotypes between healthy human individuals. Study conclusions and caveats: Clonotypes that were shared across a handful of donors made up about 5.1% of naive CD4 clonotypes.

Using immunoSEQ multiplex PCR, the repertoire was profiled, and TCRdb retains in-frame clones only, with some absent. Seen here are 2 million to 3 million clones, 93% observed once, and the top ten hold around 0.4%. As regards this clone: Antigen specificity is unknown.

The CDR3 runs to 14 residues. CDR1 is SGHNT and CDR2 is YYREEE in the germline V gene (reference sequence). With 3 bases removed from V and 4 bases from J, the gap between germline ends came to 10 bases. This receptor was identified in a young man in good health. Some clones in this sample may be carry-over from other donors' samples. The sample consisted of naive CD4+ T cells from PBMCs. As to subset: CD45RA+ positively selected. The chain carries TRBV5-4 and TRBJ2-2; D may be TRBD1 or TRBD2 (5 bases each). The DNA for the CDR3 is TGTGCCAGCAGCTGGGGGTCGGTCACCGGGGAGCTGTTTTTT. Amino acid sequence: CASSWGSVTGELFF.